These T cell receptor beta chains were read from a single sample in a study of resident and recirculating memory T cells in vitiligo. Produced via immunoSEQ multiplex PCR; TCRdb's table is partial and in-frame only. The profile covers tens of thousands of clones, with approximately 93% appearing a single time and over 4.5% taken by the ten largest. The sequenced sample consisted of blood. The receptors come from a male donor with vitiligo. The CDR3 runs from the conserved cysteine through the conserved F or W. D genes are given only for firm matches. Not every row has a clone size; where given, it reads once, few, many or a size class.

abundance: NA
len: 15
v_gene: TRBV16
d_gene: TRBD2
j_gene: TRBJ2-7
CDR3nt: TGTGCCAGCAGCCCCGTGGGGGGGGTAGCCTACGAGCAGTACTTC
CDR3aa: CASSPVGGVAYEQYF

abundance: NA
len: 13
v_gene: TRBV6-5
d_gene: TRBD1
j_gene: TRBJ1-4
CDR3nt: TGTGCCAGCAACCCGACAGGGGGCGAAAAACTGTTTTTT
CDR3aa: CASNPTGGEKLFF

abundance: NA
len: 18
v_gene: TRBV7-6
d_gene: TRBD2
j_gene: TRBJ2-5
CDR3nt: TGTGCCAGCAGCTCTCCATACAGACTAGCGGGGGGCCAAGAGACCCAGTACTTC
CDR3aa: CASSSPYRLAGGQETQYF

abundance: NA
len: 20
v_gene: TRBV30
d_gene: TRBD1
j_gene: TRBJ1-6
CDR3nt: TGTGCCTGGAATACCCCCCCCATGACAGGGGCGAGCTCCTATAATTCACCCCTCCACTTT
CDR3aa: CAWNTPPMTGASSYNSPLHF

abundance: NA
len: 14
v_gene: TRBV6-5
d_gene: NA
j_gene: TRBJ2-3
CDR3nt: TGTGCCAGCAGCCCCTCGGGTAGCACAGATACGCAGTATTTT
CDR3aa: CASSPSGSTDTQYF

abundance: NA
len: 18
v_gene: TRBV19
d_gene: TRBD1
j_gene: TRBJ2-6
CDR3nt: TGTGCCAGTAGTTCATACCGGGACAGGGTCATGAGGGCCAACGTCCTGACTTTC
CDR3aa: CASSSYRDRVMRANVLTF

abundance: NA
len: 14
v_gene: TRBV11-2
d_gene: TRBD1
j_gene: TRBJ2-7
CDR3nt: TGTGCCAGCAGCAAACAGGGGTCGGGATACGAGCAGTACTTC
CDR3aa: CASSKQGSGYEQYF

abundance: once
len: 12
v_gene: TRBV10-3
d_gene: TRBD2
j_gene: TRBJ2-7
CDR3nt: TGTGCCATCAGTAGCGGGGGGTACGAGCAGTACTTC
CDR3aa: CAISSGGYEQYF

abundance: NA
len: 19
v_gene: TRBV7-3
d_gene: TRBD1
j_gene: TRBJ2-6
CDR3nt: TGTGCCAGCAGCTTAAGCGCCGGACCAGGGGGCTCTGGGGCCAACGTCCTGACTTTC
CDR3aa: CASSLSAGPGGSGANVLTF

abundance: NA
len: 14
v_gene: TRBV10-3
d_gene: NA
j_gene: TRBJ1-2
CDR3nt: TGTGCCATCAGTGAGTCCGTCTTGTCGCGCGGCTACACCTTC
CDR3aa: CAISESVLSRGYTF

abundance: NA
len: 13
v_gene: TRBV19
d_gene: NA
j_gene: TRBJ1-2
CDR3nt: TGTGCCAGTAGTATGGAGGAGGGAATGGGCTACACCTTC
CDR3aa: CASSMEEGMGYTF

abundance: NA
len: 15
v_gene: TRBV7-9
d_gene: NA
j_gene: TRBJ1-3
CDR3nt: TGTGCCAGCAGCCCCGGACAGAGCTCTGGAAACACCATATATTTT
CDR3aa: CASSPGQSSGNTIYF

abundance: once
len: 15
v_gene: TRBV4-2
d_gene: NA
j_gene: TRBJ2-3
CDR3nt: TGTGCCAGCAGCCAAGATGTACTAGAAGCAGATACGCAGTATTTT
CDR3aa: CASSQDVLEADTQYF

abundance: NA
len: 13
v_gene: TRBV2
d_gene: NA
j_gene: TRBJ1-4
CDR3nt: TGTGCCAGCAGTGGGGGGACATTTGAAAAACTGTTTTTT
CDR3aa: CASSGGTFEKLFF

abundance: NA
len: 16
v_gene: TRBV7-2
d_gene: TRBD1
j_gene: TRBJ2-2
CDR3nt: TGTGCCAGCAGCTTCCGGGACAGGGGGAACACCGGGGAGCTGTTTTTT
CDR3aa: CASSFRDRGNTGELFF

abundance: NA
len: 17
v_gene: TRBV5-1
d_gene: NA
j_gene: TRBJ1-1
CDR3nt: TGCGCCAGCAGCCAAGACTCCGGGGGAGGGAGGAACACTGAAGCTTTCTTT
CDR3aa: CASSQDSGGGRNTEAFF

abundance: once
len: 14
v_gene: TRBV30
d_gene: NA
j_gene: TRBJ1-2
CDR3nt: TGTGCCTCGGGATTCAGAGATAGGCCGGAGGGCTACACCTTC
CDR3aa: CASGFRDRPEGYTF

abundance: NA
len: 14
v_gene: TRBV19
d_gene: NA
j_gene: TRBJ1-5
CDR3nt: TGTGCCAGTCTGGAGGGGCAGAAAAATCAGCCCCAGCATTTT
CDR3aa: CASLEGQKNQPQHF

abundance: NA
len: 13
v_gene: TRBV14
d_gene: NA
j_gene: TRBJ1-2
CDR3nt: TGTGCCAGCAGCCAAGCCCCCGGCTATGGCTACACCTTC
CDR3aa: CASSQAPGYGYTF

abundance: few
len: 15
v_gene: TRBV4-3
d_gene: NA
j_gene: TRBJ1-1
CDR3nt: TGCGCCAGCAGCCAAGAGGCGATTGGGCTAGCGGAAGCTTTCTTT
CDR3aa: CASSQEAIGLAEAFF

abundance: NA
len: 14
v_gene: TRBV4-1
d_gene: NA
j_gene: TRBJ2-3
CDR3nt: TGCGCCAGCAGCTCCCCCAGGGGCCCAGATACGCAGTATTTT
CDR3aa: CASSSPRGPDTQYF

abundance: NA
len: 14
v_gene: TRBV9
d_gene: TRBD1
j_gene: TRBJ2-2
CDR3nt: TGTGCCAGCAGCGGGACAGGACGCACCGGGGAGCTGTTTTTT
CDR3aa: CASSGTGRTGELFF

abundance: NA
len: 19
v_gene: TRBV4-2
d_gene: NA
j_gene: TRBJ2-4
CDR3nt: TGTGCCAGCAGCCAAGATAGGGCCCTAGGGGGTCCAGCCAAAAACATTCAGTACTTC
CDR3aa: CASSQDRALGGPAKNIQYF

abundance: NA
len: 17
v_gene: TRBV7-3
d_gene: TRBD2
j_gene: TRBJ2-2
CDR3nt: TGTGCCAGCAGCCTGCAGAAGCGGGGGCTACTCGCCGGGGAGCTGTTTTTT
CDR3aa: CASSLQKRGLLAGELFF

abundance: NA
len: 17
v_gene: TRBV7-3
d_gene: TRBD1
j_gene: TRBJ2-1
CDR3nt: TGTGCCAGCAGCTTAAAATCAGGATTGGACAGGGTAGATGAGCAGTTCTTC
CDR3aa: CASSLKSGLDRVDEQFF

abundance: NA
len: 12
v_gene: TRBV2
d_gene: TRBD1
j_gene: TRBJ2-7
CDR3nt: TGTGCCAGCATGACAGGGAACTACGAGCAGTACTTC
CDR3aa: CASMTGNYEQYF

abundance: NA
len: 14
v_gene: TRBV9
d_gene: NA
j_gene: TRBJ2-7
CDR3nt: TGTGCCAGCAGAGGAAGGACACTGTCGGACGAGCAGTACTTC
CDR3aa: CASRGRTLSDEQYF

abundance: NA
len: 16
v_gene: TRBV5-3
d_gene: TRBD1
j_gene: TRBJ1-5
CDR3nt: TGTGCCAGAAGCGCCTTTCAGGGGGTTAAGAGTCAGCCCCAGCATTTT
CDR3aa: CARSAFQGVKSQPQHF

abundance: once
len: 16
v_gene: TRBV7-6
d_gene: NA
j_gene: TRBJ2-2
CDR3nt: TGTGCCAGCAGCTTAACGCGGACAGTGAACACCGGGGAGCTGTTTTTT
CDR3aa: CASSLTRTVNTGELFF

abundance: NA
len: 14
v_gene: TRBV19
d_gene: TRBD1
j_gene: TRBJ1-5
CDR3nt: TGTGCCAGTAGTCCGGGACAGCTAACTAGGGCCCAGCATTTT
CDR3aa: CASSPGQLTRAQHF

abundance: NA
len: 15
v_gene: TRBV11-2
d_gene: TRBD1
j_gene: TRBJ2-3
CDR3nt: TGTGCCAGCAGCTTGTACGACAGGGGAATGGATACGCAGTATTTT
CDR3aa: CASSLYDRGMDTQYF

abundance: NA
len: 14
v_gene: TRBV2
d_gene: NA
j_gene: TRBJ2-7
CDR3nt: TGTGCCAGCAGTGAGAGCTCCTATTTCCACGAGCAGTACTTC
CDR3aa: CASSESSYFHEQYF

abundance: NA
len: 17
v_gene: TRBV25-1
d_gene: TRBD2
j_gene: TRBJ2-5
CDR3nt: TGTGCCAGCAGAGCAGACTTTAGCGGGCTGTACCAAGAGACCCAGTACTTC
CDR3aa: CASRADFSGLYQETQYF

abundance: NA
len: 16
v_gene: TRBV5-4
d_gene: TRBD1
j_gene: TRBJ2-7
CDR3nt: TGTGCCAGCAGCCCCCAAGGAGGGACAGGAGTGTACGAGCAGTACTTC
CDR3aa: CASSPQGGTGVYEQYF

abundance: NA
len: 17
v_gene: TRBV7-3
d_gene: TRBD2
j_gene: TRBJ2-1
CDR3nt: TGTGCCAGCAGCTTAACGTCTCCGGGACTAGCGGTGAGTGAGCAGTTCTTC
CDR3aa: CASSLTSPGLAVSEQFF

abundance: NA
len: 15
v_gene: TRBV19
d_gene: TRBD1
j_gene: TRBJ2-7
CDR3nt: TGTGCCAGTAGTATTTTGCCAGGGGGATCCTACGAGCAGTACTTC
CDR3aa: CASSILPGGSYEQYF

abundance: NA
len: 14
v_gene: TRBV4-2
d_gene: TRBD1
j_gene: TRBJ2-7
CDR3nt: TGTGCCAGCAGCCAAGTAGGGACAGGGGGCGAGCAGTACTTC
CDR3aa: CASSQVGTGGEQYF

abundance: NA
len: 14
v_gene: TRBV18
d_gene: NA
j_gene: TRBJ1-1
CDR3nt: TGTGCCAGCTCGGCCGACTTGGCGAACACTGAAGCTTTCTTT
CDR3aa: CASSADLANTEAFF

abundance: NA
len: 12
v_gene: TRBV6-5
d_gene: TRBD1
j_gene: TRBJ1-1
CDR3nt: TGTGCCAGCAGTTCGTCCGACAGGGTAGCTTTCTTT
CDR3aa: CASSSSDRVAFF

abundance: NA
len: 15
v_gene: TRBV6-5
d_gene: TRBD1
j_gene: TRBJ2-5
CDR3nt: TGTGCCAGCAGTCCCCTTGGGACAGGGGAAGAGACCCAGTACTTC
CDR3aa: CASSPLGTGEETQYF

abundance: NA
len: 14
v_gene: TRBV18
d_gene: NA
j_gene: TRBJ2-7
CDR3nt: TGTGCCAGCTCACCACCACAGGGACCCTACGAGCTGTACTTC
CDR3aa: CASSPPQGPYELYF

abundance: NA
len: 14
v_gene: TRBV7-9
d_gene: NA
j_gene: TRBJ2-7
CDR3nt: TGTGCCAGCAGCCGAGGACATTTCTCCTACGAGCAGTACTTC
CDR3aa: CASSRGHFSYEQYF

abundance: NA
len: 14
v_gene: TRBV9
d_gene: NA
j_gene: TRBJ1-3
CDR3nt: TGTGCCAGCAGCAAACAGGGCTCTGGAAACACCATATATTTT
CDR3aa: CASSKQGSGNTIYF

abundance: NA
len: 13
v_gene: TRBV5-5
d_gene: NA
j_gene: TRBJ1-5
CDR3nt: TGTGCCAGCAGCTTGTGGGGGCCTCAGCCCCAGCATTTT
CDR3aa: CASSLWGPQPQHF

abundance: NA
len: 14
v_gene: TRBV11-3
d_gene: TRBD1
j_gene: TRBJ2-3
CDR3nt: TGTGCCAGCAGCCGGGACAGCCACACAGATACGCAGTATTTT
CDR3aa: CASSRDSHTDTQYF

abundance: NA
len: 15
v_gene: TRBV7-3
d_gene: TRBD1
j_gene: TRBJ2-1
CDR3nt: TGTGCCAGCAGCTCTCCGGGACAGAGATACAATGAGCAGTTCTTC
CDR3aa: CASSSPGQRYNEQFF

abundance: once
len: 15
v_gene: TRBV30
d_gene: NA
j_gene: TRBJ2-7
CDR3nt: TGTGCCTGGAGTGGAGGGTCTCCGGCGGGCTACGAGCAGTACTTC
CDR3aa: CAWSGGSPAGYEQYF

abundance: once
len: 15
v_gene: TRBV6-1
d_gene: NA
j_gene: TRBJ2-5
CDR3nt: TGTGCCAGCAGTGAAGCGGAGGTGGGAGGCGAGACCCAGTACTTC
CDR3aa: CASSEAEVGGETQYF